The entry that follows covers one TCR beta chain sequence. The antigen is unknown. Here immunoSEQ multiplex PCR was the method, and the copy in TCRdb shows in-frame clones only, minus some. The profile covers under 600,000 clones, with 97% appearing a single time and 0.055% to 0.07% taken by the ten largest. The data belong to a study of shared clonotypes between healthy human individuals. From germline, CDR1 is MDHEN and CDR2 SYDVKM. The CDR3 runs to 14 residues. V was cut by 3 bases and J by 2 bases, with 10 bases left in between. The investigators split CD4+ cells into a CD45RA+ naive subset and a CD45RA-negative memory subset. Study-wide points: Having only a few donors restricted how much genetic and exposure-history diversity was captured.

The chain combines TRBV28 with TRBJ1-2; D is perhaps TRBD1 (5 bases). The sequenced sample was naive CD4+ T cells sorted from blood. The subset here: CD45RA+ positively selected. The receptor was derived from a woman in her 30s in good health. DNA for the CDR3: TGTGCCAGCAGTTTTGGGGGACCGAACTATGGCTACACCTTC. Translation gives CASSFGGPNYGYTF.